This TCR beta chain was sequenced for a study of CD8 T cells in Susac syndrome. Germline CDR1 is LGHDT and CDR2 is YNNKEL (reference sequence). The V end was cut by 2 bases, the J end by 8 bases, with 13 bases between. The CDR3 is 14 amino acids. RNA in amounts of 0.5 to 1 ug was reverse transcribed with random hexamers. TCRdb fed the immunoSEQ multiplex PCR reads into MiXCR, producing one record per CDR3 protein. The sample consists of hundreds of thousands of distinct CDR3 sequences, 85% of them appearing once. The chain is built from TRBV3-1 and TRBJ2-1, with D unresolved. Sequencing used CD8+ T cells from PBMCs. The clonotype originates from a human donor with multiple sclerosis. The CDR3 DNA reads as TGTGCCAGCAGCCAAATTATGGGCGACTATGAGCAGTTCTTC. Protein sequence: CASSQIMGDYEQFF.